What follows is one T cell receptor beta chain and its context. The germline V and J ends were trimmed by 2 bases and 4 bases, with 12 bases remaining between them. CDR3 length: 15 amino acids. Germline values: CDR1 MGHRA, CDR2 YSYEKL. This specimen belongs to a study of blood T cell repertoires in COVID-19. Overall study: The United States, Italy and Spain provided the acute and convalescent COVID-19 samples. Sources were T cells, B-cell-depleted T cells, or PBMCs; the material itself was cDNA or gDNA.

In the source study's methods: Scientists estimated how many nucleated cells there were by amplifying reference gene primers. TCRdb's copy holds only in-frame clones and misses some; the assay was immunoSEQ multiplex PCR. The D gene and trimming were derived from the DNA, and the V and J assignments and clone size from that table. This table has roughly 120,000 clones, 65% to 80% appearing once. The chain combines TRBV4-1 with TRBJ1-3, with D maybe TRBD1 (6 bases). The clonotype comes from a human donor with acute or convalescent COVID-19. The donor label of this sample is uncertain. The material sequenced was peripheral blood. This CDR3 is CASSQQGIQGNTIYF. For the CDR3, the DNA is TGCGCCAGCAGCCAACAGGGGATACAAGGAAACACCATATATTTT.